A single sample gave rise to the 18 T cell receptor beta chains below, sequenced in a study of T cell changes during pregnancy in multiple sclerosis. The table came from immunoSEQ multiplex PCR; TCRdb's copy has only in-frame clones and leaves some out. The profile shows 25,000 or so clones, 75% to 95% of them singletons. The source material was CD8+ T cells from peripheral blood mononuclear cells, sampled before pregnancy. All receptors derive from a female donor with multiple sclerosis, enrolled in a pregnancy study.

The V call is TRBV29-1, the J call TRBJ2-5; D is possibly TRBD2 (7 bases). The CDR3 contains 16 residues. Per germline, CDR1 SQVTM and CDR2 ANQGSEA. Trimming took 2 bases from V and 5 from J, leaving 21 bases between them. Here the CDR3 DNA reads TGCAGCGTTGAAAAGCGAGGAGACAGGCGGGAGGAGACCCAGTACTTC. This sequence encodes CSVEKRGDRREETQYF.

In this sample, this clone turned up once. V is TRBV2 and J is TRBJ2-3, with a weak D call TRBD2 (5 bases). Trimming took off 7 bases at V and 0 bases at J, with 17 bases between the two ends. CDR1 and CDR2 (germline): SNHLY, FYNNEI. CDR3 length: 16 amino acids. The CDR3: CASTQHGVQSTDTQYF. For the CDR3, the DNA is TGTGCCAGCACCCAGCACGGGGTCCAAAGCACAGATACGCAGTATTTT. The full variable domain, its missing parts supplied by reference TRBV2 and TRBJ2-3, is EPEVTQTPSHQVTQMGQEVILRCVPISNHLYFYWYRQILGQKVEFLVSFYNNEISEKSEIFDDQFSVERPDGSNFTLKIRSTKLEDSAMYFCASTQHGVQSTDTQYFGPGTRLTVL.

This sequence joins TRBV5-4 and TRBJ2-1, with 9 bases that match TRBD2. J lost 2 bases, V lost 4 bases, and 10 bases had no gene match. This CDR3 is built from 17 residues. Germline values: CDR1 SGHNT, CDR2 YYREEE (reference sequence). The CDR3 DNA reads as TGTGCCAGCAGCCCCTCGACTAGCGGAGGCCCCTACAATGAGCAGTTCTTC. The encoded protein is CASSPSTSGGPYNEQFF.

The chain carries TRBV7-9 and TRBJ2-1; perhaps TRBD1 as D (5 bases). V lost 1 base and J lost 5, with 12 bases in between. Germline V gene data show CDR1 as SEHNR and CDR2 as FQNEAQ (reference sequence). CDR3 length equals 15 residues. CDR3 protein: CASSLVTGFNNEQFF. CDR3 DNA: TGTGCCAGCAGCTTAGTTACAGGATTCAACAATGAGCAGTTCTTC. Full variable domain (missing parts from reference TRBV7-9 and TRBJ2-1): DTGVSQNPRHKITKRGQNVTFRCDPISEHNRLYWYRQTLGQGPEFLTYFQNEAQLEKSRLLSDRFSAERPKGSFSTLEIQRTEQGDSAMYLCASSLVTGFNNEQFFGPGTRLTVL.

The chain couples TRBV27 to TRBJ2-1; 10 bases match TRBD1. Per germline, CDR1 MNHEY and CDR2 SMNVEV (reference sequence). J lost 7 bases, V lost 7 bases, and 13 bases had no gene match. The CDR3 is made up of 16 amino acids. The CDR3 is CASNPYLGTGENEQFF. CDR3 coding DNA: TGTGCCAGCAACCCTTACCTCGGGACAGGGGAAAATGAGCAGTTCTTC.

The chain employs TRBV4-1 and TRBJ2-7; 10 nucleotides line up with TRBD2. The V segment lost 5 bases and the J segment 6 bases; nucleotides outside the gene matches: 10. The CDR3 length is 15 residues. CDR1 and CDR2 from the germline V gene are MGHRA and YSYEKL. The CDR3: CASSLRAGGPREQYF. The CDR3 DNA follows: TGCGCCAGCAGCTTACGAGCGGGAGGGCCCCGCGAGCAGTACTTC.

The chain uses TRBV19 and TRBJ2-7; D ambiguous. The V gene's germline CDR1 is LNHDA and CDR2 SQIVND (reference sequence). This CDR3 region has 15 residues. Trimming stripped 5 bases from V and 0 bases from J, with 14 bases between. The CDR3: CASSSRKLSSYEQYF. The CDR3, as DNA: TGTGCCAGTAGTTCAAGAAAGCTCTCCTCCTACGAGCAGTACTTC.

This chain connects TRBV5-1 to TRBJ2-2; tentatively, D is TRBD2 (5 bases). V was shortened by 0 bases and J by 1 base, with 7 bases between the two germline ends. This CDR3 contains 15 residues. CDR1 SGHRS and CDR2 YFSETQ come from the germline V gene. The CDR3 coding sequence is TGCGCCAGCAGCTTGGTCGGGATGAACACCGGGGAGCTGTTTTTT. This gives the protein CASSLVGMNTGELFF.

The chain employs TRBV7-9 and TRBJ2-4; tentatively, D is TRBD1 (6 bases). Trimming took off 2 bases at V and 5 bases at J, with 13 bases between the two ends. The germline V gene encodes CDR1 SEHNR and CDR2 FQNEAQ (reference sequence). The CDR3 runs 15 residues. Written as DNA, the CDR3 is TGTGCCAGCAGCTTATCTTCACAGGGAGAAAACATTCAGTACTTC. Translated, it gives CASSLSSQGENIQYF.

Relative to its sample, this clone is medium-sized. The genes are TRBV28 and TRBJ2-3; 10 positions agree with TRBD1. The ends lost 7 bases at V and 4 bases at J; junction bases unmatched: 5. The CDR3 spans 14 residues. CDR1 and CDR2 from the germline V gene are MDHEN and SYDVKM. DNA of the CDR3: TGTGCCAGCACCGGGACAGGGGAATCAGATACGCAGTATTTT. Translated, it gives CASTGTGESDTQYF. Variable domain in full (rest from reference TRBV28 and TRBJ2-3): DVKVTQSSRYLVKRTGEKVFLECVQDMDHENMFWYRQDPGLGLRLIYFSYDVKMKEKGDIPEGYSVSREKKERFSLILESASTNQTSMYLCASTGTGESDTQYFGPGTRLTVL.

J is TRBJ2-1 and V is TRBV6-4, with a possible D match to TRBD2 (6 bases). The CDR3 covers 17 residues. The V gene lost 6 bases and the J gene lost 0 bases, with 18 bases spanning the gap. Per germline, CDR1 MRHNA and CDR2 SNTAGT. The CDR3 reads CASSPGTSITSYNEQFF. In DNA form, the CDR3 reads TGTGCCAGCAGCCCAGGGACTTCCATCACCTCCTACAATGAGCAGTTCTTC.

The rearrangement links TRBV29-1 to TRBJ1-1; maybe TRBD1 (5 bases). This CDR3 contains 11 residues. Germline CDR1 reads SQVTM; CDR2 reads ANQGSEA. The CDR3 DNA is TGCGCCTGCGGGGCGGACGGTGAGGCTTTCTTT. It is translated as CACGADGEAFF.

A single count supports this clone. The chain recombines TRBV7-6 with TRBJ2-2; 9 nucleotides match TRBD2. CDR1 and CDR2 from the germline V gene are SGHVS and FNYEAQ. The CDR3 has 16 residues. V shed 5 bases and J 2 bases; nucleotides not matched to a gene: 6. In DNA form, the CDR3 reads TGTGCCAGCAGCCCTGAGGGGACTAGCAACACCGGGGAGCTGTTTTTT. Residues: CASSPEGTSNTGELFF.

V is TRBV18 and J is TRBJ2-7; 7 positions agree with TRBD1. Germline loops: CDR1 KGHSH, CDR2 LQKENI. Trimming removed 6 bases from V and 3 bases from J; junction bases left unmatched: 17. The CDR3 extends over 17 amino acids. The CDR3 here is CASSLTGPLSRNYEQYF. CDR3 sequence (DNA): TGTGCCAGCTCTCTGACAGGGCCCCTCTCACGGAACTACGAGCAGTACTTC.

Worth noting for this clone: A read error may account for a junction end that differs from germline. The gene calls are TRBV7-7 and TRBJ1-2, with 9 nucleotides matching TRBD1. The germline gives CDR1 SSHAT, CDR2 FNYEAQ (reference sequence). The CDR3 is 16 residues long. CDR3 coding DNA: TGTGCTAGCAGCTTACAGGGGGCGGCAACTAACTATGGCTACACCTTC. Translation: CASSLQGAATNYGYTF.

CDR3 residues: CASSLGTNYGYTF. In nucleotides, the CDR3 is TGTGCCAGCAGCCTGGGGACAAACTATGGCTACACCTTC. V usage is TRBV7-9 and J usage is TRBJ1-2; perhaps TRBD1 as D (6 bases). Between the trimmed V and J ends, which lost 5 bases and 2 bases, there was a span of 9 bases. CDR3 length: 13 amino acids. Germline-derived CDR1 and CDR2 are SEHNR and FQNEAQ (reference sequence).

The chain has TRBV2 and TRBJ1-2; D ambiguous. CDR3 length: 11 amino acids. CDR1 and CDR2 from the germline V gene are SNHLY and FYNNEI. V gave up 9 bases and J gave up 4 bases, with 9 bases separating them. CDR3 residues: CASTEFYGYTF. The CDR3 region has the DNA TGTGCCAGTACGGAGTTCTATGGCTACACCTTC.

The CDR3 protein is CASSLSGNSYEQYF. DNA for the CDR3: TGTGCCAGCAGTTTAAGCGGGAACTCCTACGAGCAGTACTTC. The chain recombines TRBV27 with TRBJ2-7; 7 bases are shared with TRBD2. The CDR3 has 14 amino acids. Germline loops: CDR1 MNHEY, CDR2 SMNVEV (reference sequence). With 2 bases clipped from V and 0 bases from J, the junction kept 1 base outside the gene matches.